This T cell receptor (beta chain) was retrieved from a study of blood T cell repertoires in COVID-19. V lost 5 bases to trimming and J lost 5 bases; unmatched junction nucleotides: 8. Germline loops: CDR1 SGHVS, CDR2 FQNEAQ. This CDR3 has 16 residues. Those who participated ranged in age from roughly 18 to 89 years and resided in about 24 US areas. The protocol was immunoSEQ multiplex PCR, while the TCRdb copy is restricted to in-frame clones and leaves out a portion. The sample has approximately 270,000 clones, 70% to 90% seen once. The sequencing input was PBMCs or T cells enriched from blood (not recorded which). This chain joins TRBV7-8 and TRBJ2-1, with TRBD2 matching 11 bases. The TCR comes from a woman aged 45-59 years who had recovered from COVID-19. The CDR3 nucleotides read TGTGCCAGCAGCACACACCCGGGACTAGCGGACAATGAGCAGTTCTTC. Amino acid sequence: CASSTHPGLADNEQFF.